The present T cell receptor (beta chain) was sequenced within a study of CD8+ T cells in alopecia areata. Study context: Skin from 6-12-month-old C3H/HeJ graft donors with spontaneous alopecia went to roughly 7-10-week-old female C3H/HeJ mice. The study, taken as a whole, reports: Between patients, shared TCR sequences were less clear than in mice. This was possibly due in part to HLA diversity in the patient population. Normal skin contains resident alphabeta T cells, and these are also sequenced in scalp samples. It was lesional scalp, especially alopecia totalis/universalis, that showed higher clonality than normal scalp.

Only a few counts were recorded for this clone. Its antigen is currently unknown. Genes and germline are mouse. The CDR3 goes on 4 residues after the read ends, and that part is filled in from the germline J gene. Extracted from the samples, RNA was reverse transcribed into cDNA to serve as the sequencing template. The assay was immunoSEQ multiplex PCR, and TCRdb's table has in-frame clones only and misses some. This repertoire holds approximately 280,000 clones, and none appear only once. CDR3 length: 15 amino acids. Trimming at V came to 0 bases and at J to 3 bases, leaving 5 bases not matched to a gene. CDR1 is NSHNY, CDR2 SYGAGN, per germline. The authors sorted pooled cutaneous lymph node cells using CD4, CD8alpha, NKG2D, NKG2ACE and other markers.

V is TRBV13-1 and J is TRBJ1-1; 7 bases map to TRBD1. This clonotype was sampled from a C3H/HeJ mouse with alopecia areata. The strain bears MHC haplotype H2-k. Source material: CD4+ T cells sorted from a lymph node. CDR3 DNA, as far as it was read: TGTGCCAGCAGTGATGAGGGGGCGGGGGACACA. Translation: CASSDEGAGDT. The CDR3, in full, reads CASSDEGAGDTEVFF.